These 31 T cell receptor beta chains were all obtained from the same sample, sequenced in a study of blood T cell repertoires in COVID-19. Measured with immunoSEQ multiplex PCR; TCRdb has only the in-frame clones, and not every one. The table has about 210,000 clones, roughly 90% seen once. Sequenced material: peripheral blood. The receptor source for this set is a woman aged 40 to 55 with acute or convalescent COVID-19.

This clone was detected once. This chain joins TRBV2 and TRBJ1-5; D call uncertain. The CDR3 has 16 residues. Between the trimmed V and J ends, which lost 4 bases and 1 base, there was a span of 14 bases. CDR1 and CDR2 from the germline V gene are SNHLY and FYNNEI. CDR3 in amino acids: CASSGPLTRSNQPQHF. CDR3 nucleotide sequence: TGTGCCAGCAGTGGTCCTCTCACCAGGAGCAATCAGCCCCAGCATTTT.

CDR3 DNA sequence: TGTGCCAGCAGCGTAGGTGGCGGAGGGACTAATGAAAAACTGTTTTTT. It codes for CASSVGGGGTNEKLFF. The chain employs TRBV9 and TRBJ1-4; D gene unclear. There are 16 residues in the CDR3. Per germline, CDR1 SGDLS and CDR2 YYNGEE. Trimming took 0 bases from V and 2 from J, leaving 11 bases between them.

This chain uses TRBV18 with TRBJ2-3, with 11 bases matching TRBD2. Germline CDR1 is KGHSH and CDR2 is LQKENI. V trimming: 3 bases; J trimming: 4 bases; junction bases outside the gene matches: 3. The CDR3 has 15 amino acids. The CDR3, as DNA: TGTGCCAGCTCACCTATAGCGGGGGGGTCAGATACGCAGTATTTT. It is translated as CASSPIAGGSDTQYF.

The chain couples TRBV29-1 to TRBJ1-2; TRBD1 aligns across 8 bases. J was trimmed by 3 bases and V by 3 bases; bases with no gene match: 6. This CDR3 spans 14 amino acids. Germline-derived CDR1 and CDR2 are SQVTM and ANQGSEA. The CDR3, as DNA: TGCAGCGTTGATAGCGAGACAGGGGACTATGGCTACACCTTC. Translation gives CSVDSETGDYGYTF.

The chain links TRBV15 to TRBJ2-2, with a tentative D call TRBD1 (6 bases). This CDR3 has 15 amino acids. In germline, CDR1 is LNHNV, CDR2 YYDKDF (reference sequence). V gave up 6 bases and J gave up 5 bases, with 16 bases separating them. The CDR3 sequence is CATSLNRVGTGELFF. CDR3 coding DNA: TGTGCCACCAGTTTGAACAGGGTCGGAACCGGGGAGCTGTTTTTT.

The chain joins TRBV7-9 to TRBJ2-6, with D unresolved. CDR3 length equals 16 residues. V lost 2 bases and J lost 3, with 11 bases in between. Germline assignment: CDR1 SEHNR and CDR2 FQNEAQ (reference sequence). The CDR3 reads CASSLFPFSGANVLTF. CDR3 DNA: TGTGCCAGCAGCTTATTTCCCTTTAGTGGGGCCAACGTCCTGACTTTC.

The chain uses TRBV15 and TRBJ2-7, with a possible D match to TRBD2 (6 bases). CDR3 length: 16 residues. The germline gives CDR1 LNHNV, CDR2 YYDKDF (reference sequence). The V end was cut by 0 bases, the J end by 2 bases, with 14 bases between. CDR3 sequence reads: CATSRDLATLTYEQYV. The DNA for the CDR3 is TGTGCCACCAGCAGAGATCTAGCGACTCTAACCTACGAGCAGTACGTC.

V is TRBV29-1 and J is TRBJ1-2; D remains ambiguous. This CDR3 is built from 15 residues. Germline CDR1 is SQVTM and CDR2 is ANQGSEA. The V and J ends lost 2 bases and 4 bases respectively, with 17 bases between them. For the CDR3, the DNA is TGCAGCGTTGAAAATAAGGCCGACAAGTTCTATGGCTACACCTTC. Its protein is CSVENKADKFYGYTF. The full variable domain, with the rest looked up from reference TRBV29-1 and TRBJ1-2, is SAVISQKPSRDICQRGTSLTIQCQVDSQVTMMFWYRQQPGQSLTLIATANQGSEATYESGFVIDKFPISRPNLTFSTLTVSNMSPEDSSIYLCSVENKADKFYGYTFGSGTRLTVV.

This rearrangement joins TRBV25-1 to TRBJ2-5, with 8 nucleotides matching TRBD1. The CDR3 sequence is 13 residues long. Germline CDR1 reads MGHDK; CDR2 reads SYGVNS. Losses at the gene ends were 6 bases for V and 3 bases for J; bases not matched to a gene: 3. CDR3 protein: CASRLTGEETQYF. In nucleotides, the CDR3 is TGTGCCAGCAGATTGACAGGGGAAGAGACCCAGTACTTC.

CDR3 sequence (DNA): TGTGCCAGCTCAGGCATAGGCGGCGGCGGGACTGAAGCTTTCTTT. The encoded protein is CASSGIGGGGTEAFF. The chain uses TRBV18 and TRBJ1-1; no reliable D call. The CDR3 covers 15 residues. Germline CDR1 and CDR2: KGHSH and LQKENI. With 5 bases removed from V and 5 bases from J, the gap between germline ends came to 18 bases.

V gene TRBV12-5 combines with J gene TRBJ2-5, with 9 bases matching TRBD2. The CDR3 contains 17 residues. The V segment lost 5 bases and the J segment 5 bases; nucleotides outside the gene matches: 15. Germline CDR1 and CDR2: LGHNT and FRNRAP. CDR3: CASGDPSSGGPRETQYF. For the CDR3, the DNA is TGTGCTAGTGGTGACCCGTCCAGCGGGGGGCCTAGGGAGACCCAGTACTTC.

The chain is built from TRBV9 and TRBJ1-4; possible D gene TRBD1, 5 bases. This CDR3 region has 13 residues. With 4 bases removed from V and 8 bases from J, the gap between germline ends came to 12 bases. Germline CDR1 SGDLS, CDR2 YYNGEE. The CDR3 nucleotides are TGTGCCAGCAGCCGGGGGAGGGGCGAAAAACTGTTTTTT. Translating it yields CASSRGRGEKLFF.

The rearrangement joins TRBV4-1 to TRBJ1-4; a possible D gene is TRBD1 (5 bases). CDR3 size: 16 residues. The germline gives CDR1 MGHRA, CDR2 YSYEKL. V was pared by 0 bases and J by 9 bases, with 17 bases between. The CDR3 spells CASSQDFIPGGKKLFF. CDR3 coding DNA: TGCGCCAGCAGCCAAGATTTCATCCCGGGGGGGAAAAAACTGTTTTTT.

This rearrangement joins TRBV5-1 to TRBJ1-1; D might be TRBD1 (5 bases). The CDR3 is 16 amino acids. The ends were cut back, 2 bases at V and 1 base at J, with 15 bases in the middle. CDR1 and CDR2 (germline): SGHRS, YFSETQ. CDR3 nucleotides: TGCGCCAGCAGCTTATTGGTCGGGGGGACGAACACTGAAGCTTTCTTT. It translates to CASSLLVGGTNTEAFF.

The sample holds one count of this clone. V is TRBV27 and J is TRBJ1-1; D gene unclear. CDR3 length equals 14 residues. The germline V and J ends were trimmed by 6 bases and 4 bases, with 15 bases remaining between them. CDR1 is MNHEY and CDR2 is SMNVEV in the germline V gene (reference sequence). In DNA, the CDR3 is TGTGCCAGCAGGAGGCTAAGGATTATCACTGAAGCTTTCTTT. This sequence encodes CASRRLRIITEAFF.

The chain recombines TRBV30 with TRBJ2-2; D is perhaps TRBD2 (6 bases). The germline V gene encodes CDR1 GTSNPN and CDR2 SVGIG (reference sequence). V lost 3 bases to trimming and J lost 13 bases, with 24 bases between them. CDR3 size: 15 residues. The CDR3 region has the DNA TGTGCCTGGAGGGGGACGAGCCTCCACCGGGGAGGGCTGTTTTTT. Amino acid sequence: CAWRGTSLHRGGLFF.

The rearrangement uses TRBV4-2 and TRBJ1-6, with TRBD1 matching over 8 bases. The germline V gene has CDR1 LGHNA and CDR2 YNFKEQ. The CDR3 spans 16 residues. V shed 2 bases and J 5 bases; nucleotides not matched to a gene: 5. The CDR3 reads CASSQLGGQDNSPLHF. The CDR3 DNA sequence: TGTGCCAGCAGCCAACTAGGGGGACAGGATAATTCACCCCTCCACTTT.

DNA for the CDR3: TGTGCCAGCAGCAAAAAGTATAATAGCGGGGGGTCATGGATAGCCAAAAACATTCAGTACTTC. Translated, it gives CASSKKYNSGGSWIAKNIQYF. This sequence joins TRBV21-1 and TRBJ2-4; the D call of TRBD2 is as the table states it, not checked on the DNA. TRBV21-1 has pseudogene status. The length of the CDR3 is 21 residues.

Here the CDR3 DNA reads TGTGCCAGCAGCCAAATACCGCTGGACAGGGCATCTGCCTACGAGCAGTACGTC. Protein sequence: CASSQIPLDRASAYEQYV. The V gene is TRBV14, the J gene TRBJ2-7; 8 bases agree with TRBD1. V lost 2 bases to trimming and J lost 2 bases; unmatched junction nucleotides: 14. The germline V gene encodes CDR1 SGHDN and CDR2 FVKESK. The CDR3 loop spans 18 amino acids.

This clone showed up just once. This chain connects TRBV5-6 to TRBJ1-5, with D perhaps matching TRBD1 (5 bases). V gave up 2 bases and J gave up 3 bases, with 6 bases separating them. Germline lookup yields CDR1 SGHDT and CDR2 YYEEEE. The CDR3 consists of 13 residues. The CDR3 loop reads CASSLGDNQPQHF. CDR3 coding DNA: TGTGCCAGCAGCTTAGGGGACAATCAGCCCCAGCATTTT. Based on the CDR3 plus reference TRBV5-6 and TRBJ1-5, the full variable domain is DAGVTQSPTHLIKTRGQQVTLRCSPKSGHDTVSWYQQALGQGPQFIFQYYEEEERQRGNFPDRFSGHQFPNYSSELNVNALLLGDSALYLCASSLGDNQPQHFGDGTRLSIL.

The gene calls are TRBV9 and TRBJ1-1, with D unresolved. This CDR3 has 13 residues. The V end was cut by 1 base, the J end by 4 bases, with 8 bases between. CDR1 SGDLS and CDR2 YYNGEE come from the germline V gene. The CDR3 bases are TGTGCCAGCAGCGTATGGGCAGGCACTGAAGCTTTCTTT. It codes for CASSVWAGTEAFF. The variable domain in full, completed from reference TRBV9 and TRBJ1-1, reads DSGVTQTPKHLITATGQRVTLRCSPRSGDLSVYWYQQSLDQGLQFLIQYYNGEERAKGNILERFSAQQFPDLHSELNLSSLELGDSALYFCASSVWAGTEAFFGQGTRLTVV.

The chain recombines TRBV6-5 with TRBJ1-1, with a weak D call TRBD1 (5 bases). Trimming cost V 6 bases and J 5 bases, with 19 bases left between them. The germline V gene encodes CDR1 MNHEY and CDR2 SVGAGI. There are 15 residues in the CDR3. In DNA form, the CDR3 reads TGTGCCAGCAGCTTTACCCCCCGGGGGGGAACTGAAGCTTTCTTT. The encoded protein is CASSFTPRGGTEAFF.

This chain joins TRBV13 and TRBJ1-1, with TRBD1 matching 7 bases. The length of the CDR3 is 13 residues. The germline V gene encodes CDR1 PRHDT and CDR2 FYEKMQ (reference sequence). V lost 8 bases, J lost 5 bases, and 8 bases stayed unmatched. CDR3: CASRLGGNTEAFF. CDR3 nucleotides: TGTGCCAGCCGTCTAGGGGGCAATACTGAAGCTTTCTTT.

This chain uses TRBV2 with TRBJ2-2; no definite D call. The CDR3 is 11 amino acids. The V gene's germline CDR1 is SNHLY and CDR2 FYNNEI. V shed 10 bases and J shed 4 bases, with 7 bases lying between them. The chain's CDR3 is CATSPTGELFF. CDR3 bases: TGTGCCACTTCTCCCACCGGGGAGCTGTTTTTT.

The rearrangement links TRBV29-1 to TRBJ1-1; 7 nucleotides line up with TRBD1. The CDR3 loop spans 14 amino acids. V lost 5 bases and J lost 7; bases outside the gene matches: 13. Germline V CDR1 and CDR2: SQVTM, ANQGSEA. The CDR3 nucleotides read TGCAGCGTTAGACAGGGCCGTGGGGGAGATGAAGCTTTCTTT. Its protein is CSVRQGRGGDEAFF. Full variable domain (outside the CDR3, taken from reference TRBV29-1 and TRBJ1-1): SAVISQKPSRDICQRGTSLTIQCQVDSQVTMMFWYRQQPGQSLTLIATANQGSEATYESGFVIDKFPISRPNLTFSTLTVSNMSPEDSSIYLCSVRQGRGGDEAFFGQGTRLTVV.

The rearrangement joins TRBV4-2 to TRBJ1-2; TRBD1 matches 10 bases. The trim removed 4 bases at V and 5 bases at J, leaving 1 base unmatched. The germline V gene encodes CDR1 LGHNA and CDR2 YNFKEQ. This CDR3 region has 13 residues. CDR3 amino acids: CASSPGQGYGYTF. In DNA form, the CDR3 reads TGTGCCAGCAGCCCGGGACAGGGGTATGGCTACACCTTC.

The CDR3 spells CASGLVQTGLDGYTF. CDR3 nucleotide sequence: TGTGCTAGTGGTTTGGTTCAGACAGGGTTGGATGGCTACACCTTC. The rearrangement joins TRBV12-5 to TRBJ1-2; 7 bases are a match to TRBD1. V shed 0 bases, J shed 6 bases, and the junction held 7 bases outside the gene matches. The germline V gene encodes CDR1 LGHNT and CDR2 FRNRAP. CDR3 length: 15 amino acids.

The chain employs TRBV7-9 and TRBJ1-3; 7 bases match TRBD1. CDR1 is SEHNR, CDR2 FQNEAQ, per germline (reference sequence). V shed 5 bases, J shed 4 bases, and the junction held 5 bases outside the gene matches. CDR3 size: 14 residues. The CDR3 reads CASSPQGTGNTIYF. The DNA of the CDR3 is TGTGCCAGCAGCCCACAGGGGACCGGAAACACCATATATTTT.

The chain links TRBV6-9 to TRBJ1-3; no reliable D call. Looked up from germline, CDR1 is MNHGY and CDR2 is SVAAGI. This CDR3 is 16 amino acids long. Trimming stripped 1 base from V and 10 bases from J, with 20 bases between. CDR3 sequence: CASSYFWWARRRTIYF. The CDR3 bases are TGTGCCAGCAGTTATTTCTGGTGGGCACGACGGAGGACCATATATTTT.

The chain uses TRBV5-1 and TRBJ1-3, with D perhaps TRBD1 (5 bases). Between the trimmed V and J ends, which lost 6 bases and 0 bases, there was a span of 13 bases. CDR3 length equals 15 residues. Germline values: CDR1 SGHRS, CDR2 YFSETQ. Written as DNA, the CDR3 is TGCGCCAGCACGATGGGGCTGGGCTCTGGAAACACCATATATTTT. Its translation is CASTMGLGSGNTIYF.

The chain uses TRBV3-1 (or the pseudogene TRBV3-2) and TRBJ1-1; maybe TRBD1 (6 bases). Germline lookup yields CDR1 LGHDT and CDR2 YNNKEL (reference sequence). The CDR3 totals 13 residues. V shed 4 bases and J shed 1 base, with 7 bases lying between them. The CDR3 nucleotides are TGTGCCAGCAGCCCCAGGGGGAACACTGAAGCTTTCTTT. Amino acids: CASSPRGNTEAFF.